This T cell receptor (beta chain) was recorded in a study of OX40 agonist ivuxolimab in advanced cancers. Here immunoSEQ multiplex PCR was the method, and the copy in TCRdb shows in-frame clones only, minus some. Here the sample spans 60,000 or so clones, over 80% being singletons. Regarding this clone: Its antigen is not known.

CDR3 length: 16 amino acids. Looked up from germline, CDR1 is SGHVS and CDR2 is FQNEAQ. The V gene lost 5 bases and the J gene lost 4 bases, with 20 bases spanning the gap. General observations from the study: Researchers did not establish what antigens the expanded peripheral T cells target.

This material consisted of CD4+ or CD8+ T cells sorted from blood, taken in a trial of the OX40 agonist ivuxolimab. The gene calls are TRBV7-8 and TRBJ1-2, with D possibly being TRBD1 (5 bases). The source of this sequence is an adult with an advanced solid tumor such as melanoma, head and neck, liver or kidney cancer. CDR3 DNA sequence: TGTGCCAGCAGCCTCAAGCCTCTGGGGGATGGCTATGGCTACACCTTC. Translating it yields CASSLKPLGDGYGYTF.